The rows below give T cell receptor beta chains drawn from one sample of a study of T-cell memory formation after mild COVID-19. A single record per CDR3 protein comes from TCRdb applying MiXCR to the 5' RACE reads. This sample yields around 130,000 distinct CDR3 sequences, of which approximately 17% are seen a single time; roughly 5% belongs to the top ten. The sample was PBMCs or a T cell subset sorted from them (not recorded which). The receptor source for this set is a man aged 18 to 35 who had mild COVID-19 (a few samples of this study predate the infection). Cell type and time point are not known. Both conserved end residues are part of each CDR3. D genes are given only for firm matches. Expanded clones are given a class, and other clones once, few, many or no size at all.

D,J,V,size,DNA,CDR3
TRBD1,TRBJ1-6,TRBV6-2/TRBV6-3,.,TGTGCCAGCAGTTACCAGGGGGCATCTTCACCCCTCCACTTT,CASSYQGASSPLHF
.,TRBJ2-3,TRBV7-2,few,TGTGCCAGCAGCTTGAAGGGGGGGCCTAACACAGATACGCAGTATTTT,CASSLKGGPNTDTQYF
.,TRBJ1-2,TRBV19,few,TGTGCCAGTACCCCTGGACGGAACTATGGCTACACCTTC,CASTPGRNYGYTF
.,TRBJ2-5,TRBV28,few,TGTGCCAGCAGTTTACACGCCCCACTAGTCGAGACCCAGTACTTC,CASSLHAPLVETQYF
TRBD1,TRBJ1-2,TRBV2,few,TGTGCCAGCAACAGGGGGTATGGCTACACCTTC,CASNRGYGYTF
.,TRBJ2-7,TRBV10-3,.,TGTGCCATCAGTGCAGGGGGGCGTTACGAGCAGTACTTC,CAISAGGRYEQYF
.,TRBJ1-2,TRBV20-1,.,TGCAGTGCTTCCGAACAGGAAAACTATGGCTACACCTTC,CSASEQENYGYTF
TRBD2,TRBJ2-1,TRBV7-2,.,TGTGCCAGCAGCTTAGAGGCGGGGGGGCCTCTTTCGCCCAATGAGCAGTTCTTC,CASSLEAGGPLSPNEQFF
TRBD1,TRBJ2-1,TRBV2,.,TGTGCCAGCGGGACGGGACAGTTTGAGCAGTTCTTC,CASGTGQFEQFF
TRBD1,TRBJ2-1,TRBV6-2/TRBV6-3,few,TGTGCCAGCAGTATAGCAGGGGGCTCCTACAATGAGCAGTTCTTC,CASSIAGGSYNEQFF
.,TRBJ2-5,TRBV30,many,TGTGCCTGGAGTGTCCGGGGTGGGTTGGAGACCCAGTACTTC,CAWSVRGGLETQYF
TRBD2,TRBJ2-1,TRBV7-2,few,TGTGCCAGCAGCTCCCGGGGGGGGCTCCTAAGAGCTGAGCAGTTCTTC,CASSSRGGLLRAEQFF
.,TRBJ2-1,TRBV5-5,few,TGTGCCAGCAGCACGGGGGCAGGGAATTCCCACAATGAGCAGTTCTTC,CASSTGAGNSHNEQFF
TRBD1,TRBJ1-2,TRBV7-9,few,TGTGCCAGCAGCCAAGGTGGGACAGGGGTGTTGAATGGCTACACCTTC,CASSQGGTGVLNGYTF
TRBD1,TRBJ1-2,TRBV20-1,.,TGCAGTGCCGTAAAGTCCGGGACAGGGGCCTATGGCTACACCTTC,CSAVKSGTGAYGYTF
TRBD1,TRBJ1-2,TRBV9,.,TGTGCCAGCAGCGCCGGGGTAGGGGGCTTTCATGGCTACACCTTC,CASSAGVGGFHGYTF
.,TRBJ2-2,TRBV12-3/TRBV12-4,few,TGTGCCAGCAGGACCGGACGAGGGGCCGGGGAGCTGTTTTTT,CASRTGRGAGELFF
.,TRBJ2-4,TRBV7-2,.,TGTGCCAGCAGCTTATTGGCCCGGGACAAAAACATTCAGTACTTC,CASSLLARDKNIQYF
.,TRBJ2-1,TRBV7-9,many,TGTGCCAGCAGCCCTACTTACAATGAGCAGTTCTTC,CASSPTYNEQFF
.,TRBJ2-3,TRBV6-5,many,TGTGCCAGCAACCCACCAGGCACAGATACGCAGTATTTT,CASNPPGTDTQYF
TRBD2,TRBJ2-1,TRBV7-2,few,TGTGCCAGCAGACGAGGACTAGCGGGGGGTCTCAATGAGCAGTTCTTC,CASRRGLAGGLNEQFF
.,TRBJ1-5,TRBV4-2,.,TGTGCCAGCAGCCAAGTGGGTATAGGGAACCAGGGGCAGCCCCAGCATTTT,CASSQVGIGNQGQPQHF
.,TRBJ1-6,TRBV5-1,.,TGCGCCAGCAGCGTACAGGGTCAGGATTCACCCCTCCACTTT,CASSVQGQDSPLHF
.,TRBJ2-3,TRBV5-1,.,TGCGCCAGCAGCTTGTTGTATAGTGCGGCGACAACCACAGATACGCAGTATTTT,CASSLLYSAATTTDTQYF
.,TRBJ2-3,TRBV12-3/TRBV12-4,.,TGTGCCAGCAGTGGCGAGGGAGGTGCAGATACGCAGTATTTT,CASSGEGGADTQYF
.,TRBJ1-6,TRBV12-3/TRBV12-4,.,TGTGCCAGCAGCGAGTGGTATAATTCACCCCTCCACTTT,CASSEWYNSPLHF
.,TRBJ1-2,TRBV7-9,.,TGTGCCAGCAGCTCAACCAGGGGTTCTGGCTACACCTTC,CASSSTRGSGYTF
TRBD1,TRBJ2-5,TRBV3-1,.,TGTGCCAGCAGCCGGCTGGACAGGGGAGAGACCCAGTACTTC,CASSRLDRGETQYF
.,TRBJ2-7,TRBV12-3/TRBV12-4,many,TGTGCCAGCAGTTTTGGGGCCACAGTCTCCTACGAGCAGTACTTC,CASSFGATVSYEQYF
.,TRBJ2-7,TRBV18,few,TGTGCCAGCTCACCAGGAGGTACCTACGAGCAGTACTTC,CASSPGGTYEQYF
.,TRBJ2-5,TRBV5-5,many,TGTGCCAGCAGTCTGACATCCCAAGAGACCCAGTACTTC,CASSLTSQETQYF
.,TRBJ2-7,TRBV5-1,many,TGCGCCAGCAGCTTGGGGGGAAGTATAGCCTACGAGCAGTACTTC,CASSLGGSIAYEQYF
.,TRBJ2-6,TRBV5-1,.,TGCGCCAGCAGCTTGGGGTATTCCCGTAGTGTACCCTCTTGGGCCAACGTCCTGACTTTC,CASSLGYSRSVPSWANVLTF
.,TRBJ2-2,TRBV29-1,few,TGCAGCGTCCCAGGGACCACGAACACCGGGGAGCTGTTTTTT,CSVPGTTNTGELFF
TRBD1,TRBJ1-5,TRBV7-2,.,TGTGCCAGCAGTTCTGGACAGGTTAATCAGCCCCAGCATTTT,CASSSGQVNQPQHF
.,TRBJ1-1,TRBV5-5,few,TGTGCCAGCAGCTTGGAAAGGGCCGGGGGCACTGAAGCTTTCTTT,CASSLERAGGTEAFF
.,TRBJ2-7,TRBV18,.,TGTGCCAGCTCACCGACCCGGGGAGGTAACGAGCAGTACTTC,CASSPTRGGNEQYF
.,TRBJ1-2,TRBV7-8,few,TGTGCCAGCAGCTTGAGGGACACCAGATCTAACTATGGCTACACCTTC,CASSLRDTRSNYGYTF
.,TRBJ2-3,TRBV19,.,TGTGCCAGTAGTATCGACAGCCTTTGGGGCACAGATACGCAGTATTTT,CASSIDSLWGTDTQYF
TRBD2,TRBJ2-4,TRBV20-1,few,TGCAGTGCTAGCCGGACTAGCGGGGGGCCTCCAGGGGGGCACATTCAGTACTTC,CSASRTSGGPPGGHIQYF
.,TRBJ2-1,TRBV6-2/TRBV6-3,.,TGTGCCAGCAGTCCGCTGGGGTGGGTGAACAATGAGCAGTTCTTC,CASSPLGWVNNEQFF
.,TRBJ2-7,TRBV5-6,.,TGTGCCAGCCAGGTCCGGCCATCAGTCTACTACGAGCAGTACTTC,CASQVRPSVYYEQYF
.,TRBJ2-3,TRBV12-3/TRBV12-4,many,TGTGCCAGCAGTTCTTTGGGCCATTCTGGGGGTACGCAGTATTTT,CASSSLGHSGGTQYF
.,TRBJ2-3,TRBV7-9,many,TGTGCCAGCAGCTTACCCGGGGCAGCTGATACGCAGTATTTT,CASSLPGAADTQYF
.,TRBJ2-3,TRBV2,.,TGTGCCAGCAGTGCGGACCGGATCACAGATACGCAGTATTTT,CASSADRITDTQYF
.,TRBJ1-5,TRBV6-5,.,TGTGCCAGCAGCCCGGCAGGATCTGAGCCCCAGCATTTT,CASSPAGSEPQHF